These 10 T cell receptor beta chains were all obtained from the same sample, sequenced in a study of identical twins. From the 5' RACE reads, TCRdb called clonotypes with MiXCR, one entry per CDR3 protein. The table has roughly 570,000 distinct CDR3 sequences, nearly 10% seen once. These sequences were also reported in another study, on yellow fever vaccine responses in identical twins.

The sequenced material came from PBMCs. The receptor set was obtained from a woman aged 18-35 years in good health.

This clonotype was recorded many times. CDR3 nucleotides: TGTGCCAGCAGCCAAGCTGCTGGGCGGAACCAAGGGTATGAGCAGTTCTTC. Translated, it gives CASSQAAGRNQGYEQFF. This chain links TRBV4-2 with TRBJ2-1, with D unresolved. The CDR3 consists of 17 residues. The germline CDR1 and CDR2 sequences are LGHNA and YNFKEQ. Trimming cost V 1 base and J 8 bases, with 21 bases left between them.

This clonotype was counted between two and nine times. A much larger clone lies one base from this, so it may be a read error. The J gene is TRBJ2-7, the V gene TRBV7-2, with D possibly matching TRBD1 (6 bases). The V end lost 2 bases, the J end lost 5 bases, and 7 bases lay between the germline ends. The CDR3 extends over 12 amino acids. CDR1 and CDR2 (germline): SGHTA, FQGNSA. The CDR3 nucleotides are TGTGCCAGCAGCTTAAACAGGGACGAGCAGTACTTC. Amino acids: CASSLNRDEQYF.

This clonotype was detected ten times or more. The genes are TRBV5-1 and TRBJ2-4; TRBD2 aligns across 8 bases. CDR3 length: 16 amino acids. V dropped 0 bases and J dropped 1; count of bases not matched to a gene: 3. Germline CDR1 and CDR2: SGHRS and YFSETQ. For the CDR3, the DNA is TGCGCCAGCAGCTTGGATGGCGGGGGGGCCAAAAACATTCAGTACTTC. This sequence encodes CASSLDGGGAKNIQYF. The variable domain in full, completed from reference TRBV5-1 and TRBJ2-4, reads KAGVTQTPRYLIKTRGQQVTLSCSPISGHRSVSWYQQTPGQGLQFLFEYFSETQRNKGNFPGRFSGRQFSNSRSEMNVSTLELGDSALYLCASSLDGGGAKNIQYFGAGTRLSVL.

This clonotype occurred many times. The V call is TRBV7-2, the J call TRBJ2-5; the D is unclear. Germline V CDR1 and CDR2: SGHTA, FQGNSA. Between the trimmed V and J ends, which lost 4 bases and 5 bases, there was a span of 11 bases. The CDR3 runs 13 residues. Here the CDR3 reads CASSSLLWETQYF. The CDR3 DNA is TGTGCCAGCAGCTCTCTGCTCTGGGAGACCCAGTACTTC.

This clonotype was counted between two and nine times. This chain connects TRBV27 to TRBJ2-7, with 10 bases matching TRBD1. Germline assignment: CDR1 MNHEY and CDR2 SMNVEV (reference sequence). J gave up 5 bases and V 5 bases, and 12 bases lay outside the gene matches. The length of the CDR3 is 16 residues. CDR3 DNA: TGTGCCAGCAGTGAATACCGGGACAGGGGTTCCCACGAGCAGTACTTC. It is translated as CASSEYRDRGSHEQYF.

This clonotype occurred a few times. CDR3 in amino acids: CASSARVRYTGELFF. CDR3 bases: TGTGCCAGCAGCGCCCGGGTCCGGTACACCGGGGAGCTGTTTTTT. The chain uses TRBV5-6 and TRBJ2-2; D remains ambiguous. V lost 4 bases and J 3 bases, leaving 13 bases between the germline ends. Germline loops: CDR1 SGHDT, CDR2 YYEEEE. The CDR3 spans 15 residues.

This clonotype has more than one count but fewer than ten. This sequence joins TRBV6-1 and TRBJ2-2; 7 nucleotides agree with TRBD2. Germline lookup yields CDR1 MNHNS and CDR2 SASEGT. The CDR3 spans 15 residues. The trim removed 7 bases at V and 1 base at J, leaving 6 bases unmatched. CDR3 sequence (DNA): TGTGCCAGCAACGCGGGGGTGTGGAACACCGGGGAGCTGTTTTTT. Amino acids: CASNAGVWNTGELFF.

The V and J genes are TRBV20-1 and TRBJ1-6; D remains unclear. The V end lost 6 bases, the J end lost 8 bases, and 11 bases lay between the germline ends. This CDR3 spans 12 amino acids. Germline loops: CDR1 DFQATT, CDR2 SNEGSKA (reference sequence). The CDR3 here is CSARSGDSPLHF. Written as DNA, the CDR3 is TGCAGTGCCCGTTCCGGTGATTCACCCCTCCACTTT.

This clonotype occurred many times. The chain joins TRBV27 to TRBJ1-5, with TRBD1 matching over 7 bases. The V gene end was trimmed by 6 bases and the J gene end by 7 bases; junction bases not matched to a gene: 3. This CDR3 spans 12 amino acids. Germline assignment: CDR1 MNHEY and CDR2 SMNVEV (reference sequence). CDR3 DNA: TGTGCCAGCAGGAAACAGGGGCAGCCCCAGCATTTT. Translating gives CASRKQGQPQHF.

V and J are TRBV25-1 and TRBJ2-7; unclear D gene. Between the trimmed V and J ends, which lost 7 bases and 0 bases, there was a span of 4 bases. The CDR3 totals 11 residues. Germline V gene sequence: CDR1 MGHDK, CDR2 SYGVNS. Here the CDR3 reads CASKTSYEQYF. Here the CDR3 DNA reads TGTGCCAGCAAGACCTCCTACGAGCAGTACTTC.